One sample yielded the 31 T cell receptor beta chains listed below, sequenced in a study of cytomegalovirus exposure and HLA in healthy donors. 60 Vbeta and 13 Jbeta primers were used in PCR. TCRdb keeps only in-frame clones here, not all; method: immunoSEQ multiplex PCR. Of 58,000 or so clones listed, approximately 75% are singletons. Input material: PBMCs. These receptor sequences come from a man aged 45-60 years in good health and CMV-seropositive.

The V and J genes are TRBV5-1 and TRBJ1-4; possibly TRBD1 for D (5 bases). Germline lookup yields CDR1 SGHRS and CDR2 YFSETQ. This CDR3 region has 15 residues. V lost 4 bases and J lost 8, with 18 bases in between. This CDR3 reads CASSPGGGRNEKLFF. Here the CDR3 DNA reads TGCGCCAGCAGCCCTGGGGGGGGACGAAACGAAAAACTGTTTTTT.

The rearrangement links TRBV27 to TRBJ2-6; TRBD1 is a possible D gene (6 bases). Germline loops: CDR1 MNHEY, CDR2 SMNVEV (reference sequence). The CDR3 is 17 amino acids. Trimming cost V 6 bases and J 1 base, with 16 bases left between them. CDR3 in amino acids: CASSMIQGTSGANVLTF. CDR3 sequence (DNA): TGTGCCAGCAGCATGATACAGGGAACTTCTGGGGCCAACGTCCTGACTTTC.

This clone was counted between two and nine times. The DNA for the CDR3 is TGTGCCAGCAGTGGACTAGCGGGATCGGGCATTCAGTACTTC. Protein sequence: CASSGLAGSGIQYF. The genes are TRBV6-1 and TRBJ2-4, with 11 bases identical to TRBD2. V lost 4 bases to trimming and J lost 9 bases; unmatched junction nucleotides: 5. The CDR3 runs 14 residues. Germline V gene sequence: CDR1 MNHNS, CDR2 SASEGT.

The chain is built from TRBV5-6 and TRBJ2-7; D may be TRBD2 (6 bases). Trimming took 4 bases from V and 7 from J, leaving 15 bases between them. Germline CDR1 and CDR2: SGHDT and YYEEEE. The length of the CDR3 is 13 residues. The CDR3 nucleotides read TGTGCCAGCAGCACAACTGTACGGGGGGAGCAGTACTTC. Encoded protein: CASSTTVRGEQYF.

This chain joins TRBV7-6 and TRBJ2-7; TRBD2 agrees at 11 bases. The CDR3 is 14 amino acids. J was trimmed by 3 bases and V by 4 bases; bases with no gene match: 2. The germline V gene has CDR1 SGHVS and CDR2 FNYEAQ. CDR3 sequence: CASSSLAGVYEQYF. The CDR3, as DNA: TGTGCCAGCAGCTCACTAGCGGGGGTCTACGAGCAGTACTTC.

The J gene is TRBJ1-5, the V gene TRBV5-1; D possibly corresponds to TRBD1 (5 bases). The CDR3 consists of 13 residues. CDR1 is SGHRS, CDR2 YFSETQ, per germline. V shed 3 bases and J shed 3 bases, with 7 bases lying between them. The CDR3 spells CASSYGHNQPQHF. CDR3 coding DNA: TGCGCCAGCAGCTACGGACACAATCAGCCCCAGCATTTT.

There are a few counts of this clone. The chain has TRBV5-1 and TRBJ1-1, with TRBD1 identical over 7 bases. The V gene end was trimmed by 4 bases and the J gene end by 1 base; junction bases not matched to a gene: 1. Germline values: CDR1 SGHRS, CDR2 YFSETQ. The CDR3 totals 13 residues. CDR3 sequence (DNA): TGCGCCAGCAGCCAGGGGGGGAACACTGAAGCTTTCTTT. Protein sequence: CASSQGGNTEAFF.

This clone was seen only once. V usage is TRBV11-3 and J usage is TRBJ2-1; 9 bases fit TRBD2. The CDR3 has 16 amino acids. Germline V CDR1 and CDR2: SGHNT, YENEEA. Trimming removed 4 bases from V and 0 bases from J; junction bases left unmatched: 4. The CDR3 nucleotides are TGTGCCAGCAGCTGGCGGGGGGGGAGCTCCTACAATGAGCAGTTCTTC. This encodes CASSWRGGSSYNEQFF.

V and J are TRBV7-9 and TRBJ2-4; TRBD1 aligns across 7 bases. This CDR3 is built from 16 residues. Germline CDR1 SEHNR, CDR2 FQNEAQ (reference sequence). Trimming removed 2 bases from V and 2 bases from J; junction bases left unmatched: 6. This CDR3 reads CASSLTSTGTKNIQYF. The CDR3 nucleotides read TGTGCCAGCAGCTTAACCTCGACAGGGACCAAAAACATTCAGTACTTC.

This chain links TRBV4-3 with TRBJ1-1, with D perhaps TRBD1 (5 bases). The V and J ends lost 1 base and 11 bases respectively, with 14 bases between them. The CDR3 spans 13 residues. Germline values: CDR1 LGHNA, CDR2 YSLEER. This CDR3 reads CASSQGLRGLAFF. The CDR3 nucleotides read TGCGCCAGCAGCCAAGGGTTGCGGGGGTTGGCTTTCTTT.

J is TRBJ1-3 and V is TRBV4-3; D uncertain. V lost 1 base to trimming and J lost 0 bases, with 4 bases between them. The CDR3 covers 14 residues. Looked up from germline, CDR1 is LGHNA and CDR2 is YSLEER. CDR3 loop: CASSQAVSGNTIYF. The CDR3 DNA follows: TGCGCCAGCAGCCAAGCAGTCTCTGGAAACACCATATATTTT.

The chain has TRBV5-1 and TRBJ1-5; D is uncertain. The CDR3 contains 13 residues. Germline V gene data show CDR1 as SGHRS and CDR2 as YFSETQ. V lost 4 bases, J lost 2 bases, and 7 bases lay in between. This CDR3 is CASSVSGNQPQHF. CDR3 nucleotides: TGCGCCAGCAGCGTGTCCGGCAATCAGCCCCAGCATTTT.

The table lists this clone with a count of one. The chain combines TRBV7-8 with TRBJ2-3; D uncertain. V was trimmed by 1 base and J by 4 bases, leaving 12 bases between them. The CDR3 extends over 15 amino acids. Looked up from germline, CDR1 is SGHVS and CDR2 is FQNEAQ. The CDR3 loop is CASSLDVGGADTQYF. Here the CDR3 DNA reads TGTGCCAGCAGCTTAGACGTCGGTGGAGCAGATACGCAGTATTTT.

The sample holds a few counts of this clone. This rearrangement joins TRBV7-9 to TRBJ1-1; 9 bases are shared with TRBD1. CDR3 length equals 12 residues. Germline CDR1 reads SEHNR; CDR2 reads FQNEAQ (reference sequence). V shed 5 bases, J shed 11 bases, and the junction held 6 bases outside the gene matches. The chain's CDR3 is CASSPRTGDAFF. CDR3 coding DNA: TGTGCCAGCAGCCCTAGGACAGGGGACGCTTTCTTT.

This chain connects TRBV5-6 to TRBJ1-3; 8 bases align to TRBD1. J was trimmed by 2 bases and V by 0 bases; bases with no gene match: 4. This CDR3 contains 16 residues. Germline CDR1 SGHDT, CDR2 YYEEEE. CDR3 nucleotides: TGTGCCAGCAGCTTGGTGGGACAGGACACTGGAAACACCATATATTTT. This encodes CASSLVGQDTGNTIYF.

V and J are TRBV29-1 and TRBJ2-7, with D maybe TRBD1 (5 bases). In germline, CDR1 is SQVTM, CDR2 ANQGSEA. Deletions cut 2 bases from V and 7 bases from J, with 18 bases between. This CDR3 spans 14 amino acids. In DNA, the CDR3 is TGCAGCGTTGAAAAAGGGGCTGGTTCGGGTGAGCAGTACTTC. It encodes CSVEKGAGSGEQYF.

The chain couples TRBV7-3 to TRBJ1-5; D may be TRBD1 (5 bases). This CDR3 has 13 residues. The V gene's germline CDR1 is SGHTA and CDR2 FQGTGA. Trimming stripped 5 bases from V and 9 bases from J, with 14 bases between. CDR3 amino acids: CASSPSAGLPQHF. The CDR3 DNA is TGTGCCAGCAGCCCCTCGGCAGGGTTGCCCCAGCATTTT.

This clone came up a few times. V gene TRBV7-6 combines with J gene TRBJ2-2; 8 bases are shared with TRBD2. This CDR3 has 16 residues. V trimming: 5 bases; J trimming: 0 bases; junction bases outside the gene matches: 5. Germline CDR1 is SGHVS and CDR2 is FNYEAQ. The CDR3 sequence: CASSPRAGANTGELFF. The CDR3 DNA sequence: TGTGCCAGCAGCCCCCGAGCGGGGGCGAACACCGGGGAGCTGTTTTTT.

The V and J genes are TRBV27 and TRBJ2-7, with 12 positions matching TRBD1. The V segment lost 6 bases and the J segment 0 bases; nucleotides outside the gene matches: 0. The CDR3 length is 14 residues. Germline CDR1 is MNHEY and CDR2 is SMNVEV (reference sequence). The CDR3 region is CASRGQGASYEQYF. The DNA of the CDR3 is TGTGCCAGCAGGGGACAGGGGGCCTCCTACGAGCAGTACTTC.

The chain couples TRBV30 to TRBJ1-5; D possibly corresponds to TRBD1 (6 bases). The ends were cut back, 2 bases at V and 0 bases at J, with 20 bases in the middle. This CDR3 is built from 18 residues. Germline CDR1 reads GTSNPN; CDR2 reads SVGIG (reference sequence). The CDR3 DNA reads as TGTGCCTGGAGTCCCCCTGCCCGCGGGGGGCTTAGCAATCAGCCCCAGCATTTT. It yields the protein CAWSPPARGGLSNQPQHF.

This chain joins TRBV2 and TRBJ2-1; 14 bases align to TRBD2. CDR1 and CDR2 from the germline V gene are SNHLY and FYNNEI. This CDR3 is built from 16 residues. V gave up 5 bases and J gave up 8 bases; unmatched junction bases: 8. In DNA form, the CDR3 reads TGTGCCAGCAGTAGCCCGACTAGCGGGGGGGTTGATGAGCAGTTCTTC. Translating gives CASSSPTSGGVDEQFF.

V usage is TRBV30 and J usage is TRBJ1-1; TRBD1 aligns across 8 bases. Germline CDR1 is GTSNPN and CDR2 is SVGIG (reference sequence). V shed 2 bases, J shed 3 bases, and the junction held 5 bases outside the gene matches. The length of the CDR3 is 14 residues. The CDR3 DNA reads TGTGCCTGGAGTCTCCAGGGGGCGGACACTGAAGCTTTCTTT. This codes for CAWSLQGADTEAFF.

This clone appeared a few times. The conserved closing phenylalanine or tryptophan is absent in this CDR3, likely reflecting a read error. V usage is TRBV10-2 and J usage is TRBJ1-2, with unresolved D. The CDR3 is made up of 12 amino acids. Germline CDR1 reads WSHSY; CDR2 reads SAAADI. The V end lost 2 bases, the J end lost 11 bases, and 12 bases lay between the germline ends. CDR3 protein: CASSEPPGGYTY. The CDR3 DNA reads as TGCGCCAGCAGTGAGCCCCCTGGAGGGTACACCTAC.

The chain carries TRBV5-1 and TRBJ1-6; the D gene is possibly TRBD1 (6 bases). Deletions cut 6 bases from V and 0 bases from J, with 10 bases between. Germline CDR1 SGHRS, CDR2 YFSETQ. The CDR3 has 15 amino acids. The CDR3 is CASTTDSSYNSPLHF. For the CDR3, the DNA is TGCGCCAGCACGACGGACAGCTCCTATAATTCACCCCTCCACTTT. The variable domain in full, with the rest retrieved from reference TRBV5-1 and TRBJ1-6, is KAGVTQTPRYLIKTRGQQVTLSCSPISGHRSVSWYQQTPGQGLQFLFEYFSETQRNKGNFPGRFSGRQFSNSRSEMNVSTLELGDSALYLCASTTDSSYNSPLHFGNGTRLTVT.

V and J are TRBV6-1 and TRBJ2-1, with 8 bases aligning to TRBD2. V shed 6 bases, J shed 6 bases, and the junction held 10 bases outside the gene matches. Germline V gives CDR1 MNHNS, CDR2 SASEGT. The CDR3 contains 15 residues. The CDR3 is CASSAGTSPVNEQFF. In nucleotides, the CDR3 is TGTGCCAGCAGCGCCGGGACTAGTCCCGTCAATGAGCAGTTCTTC.

This clone has more than one count but fewer than ten. A read error may account for a junction end that differs from germline. The rearrangement uses TRBV10-3 and TRBJ2-2; TRBD1 is a possible D gene (7 bases). Germline assignment: CDR1 ENHRY and CDR2 SYGVKD. The CDR3 is 13 amino acids. This chain's CDR3 is CALRPGGTGELFF. The CDR3 DNA sequence: TGTGCCCTCAGGCCAGGGGGGACCGGGGAGCTGTTTTTT.

V is TRBV28 and J is TRBJ1-4; TRBD1 is a possible D gene (6 bases). V lost 7 bases and J lost 8, with 20 bases in between. Germline-derived CDR1 and CDR2 are MDHEN and SYDVKM. The CDR3 is made up of 15 amino acids. In DNA form, the CDR3 reads TGTGCCAGCACGTCTGGGGGCGTAGGTGGCGAAAAACTGTTTTTT. Residues: CASTSGGVGGEKLFF.

This clone came up once. The chain has TRBV27 and TRBJ1-1; 10 bases align to TRBD1. The germline gives CDR1 MNHEY, CDR2 SMNVEV (reference sequence). V was clipped by 3 bases and J by 12 bases; unmatched bases: 10. The length of the CDR3 is 14 residues. CDR3 loop: CASSLGQGFLNPFF. CDR3 DNA: TGTGCCAGCAGTTTGGGACAGGGGTTTCTTAATCCTTTCTTT.

The genes are TRBV11-2 and TRBJ2-3; D not resolved. Germline values: CDR1 SGHAT, CDR2 FQNNGV. Deletions cut 5 bases from V and 2 bases from J, with 11 bases between. The CDR3 covers 14 residues. As DNA, the CDR3 is TGTGCCAGCAGCCCCCGACTGTCCACAGATACGCAGTATTTT. It codes for CASSPRLSTDTQYF. The whole variable domain, remainder taken from reference TRBV11-2 and TRBJ2-3, is EAGVAQSPRYKIIEKRQSVAFWCNPISGHATLYWYQQILGQGPKLLIQFQNNGVVDDSQLPKDRFSAERLKGVDSTLKIQPAKLEDSAVYLCASSPRLSTDTQYFGPGTRLTVL.

This chain uses TRBV15 with TRBJ2-7; 13 nucleotides line up with TRBD2. Germline lookup yields CDR1 LNHNV and CDR2 YYDKDF (reference sequence). V shed 2 bases, J shed 1 base, and the junction held 14 bases outside the gene matches. The CDR3 contains 20 residues. The CDR3 loop is CATSRSPTSGGAWSSYEQYF. The CDR3 DNA reads TGTGCCACCAGCAGAAGCCCCACTAGCGGGGGGGCTTGGTCGTCCTACGAGCAGTACTTC.

The chain couples TRBV30 to TRBJ2-1, with D perhaps TRBD1 (6 bases). Per the germline V gene, CDR1 is GTSNPN and CDR2 is SVGIG (reference sequence). The CDR3 loop spans 13 amino acids. V lost 1 base and J 5 bases, leaving 9 bases between the germline ends. The CDR3, as DNA: TGTGCCTGGAGTGAAGGGACACACAATGAGCAGTTCTTC. Translating it yields CAWSEGTHNEQFF.